These T cell receptor beta chains were read from a single sample in a study of cytomegalovirus exposure and HLA in healthy donors. Only in-frame clones appear in the TCRdb table, and some are missing; sequencing was by immunoSEQ multiplex PCR. The repertoire holds more than 70,000 clones, with 70% as singletons. The material sequenced was PBMCs. These receptors all stem from a woman aged 45-65 years in good health and CMV-seropositive. CDR3s include the opening cysteine and the closing phenylalanine or tryptophan. D genes are given only for firm matches. Part of the rows lack a size; the others show once, few, many or a class for expanded clones.

CDR3aa: CASRGQGNQETQYF
CDR3nt: TGTGCCAGCAGGGGACAGGGTAACCAAGAGACCCAGTACTTC
v_gene: TRBV6-5
abundance: NA
d_gene: TRBD1
j_gene: TRBJ2-5

CDR3aa: CASSTGNQPQHF
CDR3nt: TGCGCCAGCAGTACTGGCAATCAGCCCCAGCATTTT
v_gene: TRBV10-2
abundance: NA
d_gene: NA
j_gene: TRBJ1-5

CDR3aa: CASSPGTGAYGYTF
CDR3nt: TGCGCCAGCAGCCCGGGGACAGGGGCCTATGGCTACACCTTC
v_gene: TRBV5-1
abundance: NA
d_gene: TRBD1
j_gene: TRBJ1-2

CDR3aa: CASSPNREIVNNEQFF
CDR3nt: TGTGCCAGCTCACCAAATCGAGAGATAGTGAACAATGAGCAGTTCTTC
v_gene: TRBV18
abundance: NA
d_gene: NA
j_gene: TRBJ2-1

CDR3aa: CASSDTKKVTNEQYF
CDR3nt: TGTGCCAGCAGCGACACGAAGAAAGTGACCAACGAGCAGTACTTC
v_gene: TRBV6-6
abundance: NA
d_gene: NA
j_gene: TRBJ2-7

CDR3aa: CASSTRGGVETQYF
CDR3nt: TGTGCCAGCAGCACTAGAGGAGGGGTAGAGACCCAGTACTTC
v_gene: TRBV7-2
abundance: NA
d_gene: NA
j_gene: TRBJ2-5

CDR3aa: CASSIFGRNQETQYF
CDR3nt: TGTGCCAGTAGTATTTTCGGCAGGAACCAAGAGACCCAGTACTTC
v_gene: TRBV19
abundance: NA
d_gene: NA
j_gene: TRBJ2-5

CDR3aa: CASSVVPGEEAFF
CDR3nt: TGTGCCAGCAGCGTAGTTCCAGGGGAGGAAGCTTTCTTT
v_gene: TRBV9
abundance: NA
d_gene: NA
j_gene: TRBJ1-1

CDR3aa: CSVLGRGIVAEAFF
CDR3nt: TGCAGCGTTCTAGGCAGGGGTATTGTGGCTGAAGCTTTCTTT
v_gene: TRBV29-1
abundance: NA
d_gene: NA
j_gene: TRBJ1-1

CDR3aa: CASSGGWGQGAHEQYF
CDR3nt: TGTGCCAGCAGTGGGGGCTGGGGACAGGGGGCTCACGAGCAGTACTTC
v_gene: TRBV6-1
abundance: NA
d_gene: TRBD1
j_gene: TRBJ2-7

CDR3aa: CASSSGQFYGYTF
CDR3nt: TGTGCCAGCAGCTCCGGACAGTTCTATGGCTACACCTTC
v_gene: TRBV5-5
abundance: NA
d_gene: NA
j_gene: TRBJ1-2

CDR3aa: CAISGGLAAKNIQYF
CDR3nt: TGTGCCATCAGTGGGGGACTAGCAGCTAAAAACATTCAGTACTTC
v_gene: TRBV10-3
abundance: NA
d_gene: TRBD2
j_gene: TRBJ2-4

CDR3aa: CASSLAGNTEAFF
CDR3nt: TGCGCCAGCAGCTTGGCAGGGAACACTGAAGCTTTCTTT
v_gene: TRBV5-1
abundance: NA
d_gene: NA
j_gene: TRBJ1-1

CDR3aa: CSVEDIQTYEQYF
CDR3nt: TGCAGCGTTGAAGATATTCAGACCTACGAGCAGTACTTC
v_gene: TRBV29-1
abundance: few
d_gene: NA
j_gene: TRBJ2-7

CDR3aa: CTSSQEVRSGGNTGELFF
CDR3nt: TGCACCAGCAGCCAAGAAGTGAGAAGCGGGGGAAACACCGGGGAGCTGTTTTTT
v_gene: TRBV1
abundance: NA
d_gene: NA
j_gene: TRBJ2-2

CDR3aa: CASSSRTGGLGEQYF
CDR3nt: TGTGCCAGCAGTTCGAGGACAGGGGGCCTGGGGGAGCAGTACTTC
v_gene: TRBV28
abundance: few
d_gene: TRBD1
j_gene: TRBJ2-5

CDR3aa: CASSYSGGQYEQYF
CDR3nt: TGTGCCAGCAGTTACAGCGGGGGGCAGTACGAGCAGTACTTC
v_gene: TRBV6-6
abundance: few
d_gene: TRBD2
j_gene: TRBJ2-7

CDR3aa: CASSLSGQANYGYTF
CDR3nt: TGTGCCAGCAGCTTAAGCGGGCAGGCCAACTATGGCTACACCTTC
v_gene: TRBV7-9
abundance: NA
d_gene: NA
j_gene: TRBJ1-2

CDR3aa: CASSFSSGEETQYF
CDR3nt: TGTGCCAGCAGTTTCAGTTCAGGGGAAGAGACCCAGTACTTC
v_gene: TRBV28
abundance: few
d_gene: NA
j_gene: TRBJ2-5

CDR3aa: CASSRTTGGPYNEQFF
CDR3nt: TGCGCCAGCAGCAGAACAACAGGGGGCCCCTACAATGAGCAGTTCTTC
v_gene: TRBV5-1
abundance: NA
d_gene: TRBD1
j_gene: TRBJ2-1

CDR3aa: CASRQTGEDGYTF
CDR3nt: TGCGCCAGCAGACAGACAGGGGAAGATGGCTACACCTTC
v_gene: TRBV5-1
abundance: NA
d_gene: TRBD1
j_gene: TRBJ1-2

CDR3aa: CASRETGGDEQYF
CDR3nt: TGTGCCAGCAGAGAGACAGGGGGGGACGAGCAGTACTTC
v_gene: TRBV6-1
abundance: NA
d_gene: TRBD1
j_gene: TRBJ2-7

CDR3aa: CASSKGREGVGETQYF
CDR3nt: TGTGCCAGCAGCAAAGGGAGGGAGGGGGTAGGAGAGACCCAGTACTTC
v_gene: TRBV21-1
abundance: once
d_gene: NA
j_gene: TRBJ2-5

CDR3aa: CASSLEVTSGIGHEQYF
CDR3nt: TGTGCCAGCAGCTTGGAGGTGACTAGCGGGATAGGCCACGAGCAGTACTTC
v_gene: TRBV5-6
abundance: few
d_gene: TRBD2
j_gene: TRBJ2-7

CDR3aa: CASSSYRVGQGIYGYTF
CDR3nt: TGTGCCAGCAGCTCGTACCGGGTGGGACAGGGGATCTATGGCTACACCTTC
v_gene: TRBV13
abundance: NA
d_gene: TRBD1
j_gene: TRBJ1-2

CDR3aa: CASSLGWQGYEQYF
CDR3nt: TGCGCCAGCAGCTTGGGGTGGCAGGGGTACGAGCAGTACTTC
v_gene: TRBV5-1
abundance: once
d_gene: NA
j_gene: TRBJ2-7

CDR3aa: CASSQAGATEAFF
CDR3nt: TGTGCCAGCAGTCAGGCGGGGGCAACTGAAGCTTTCTTT
v_gene: TRBV28
abundance: NA
d_gene: NA
j_gene: TRBJ1-1

CDR3aa: CASSDRLFTDTQYF
CDR3nt: TGTGCCAGCAGTGACAGACTATTTACAGATACGCAGTATTTT
v_gene: TRBV6-1
abundance: once
d_gene: NA
j_gene: TRBJ2-3

CDR3aa: CASSQDLVRYYEQYF
CDR3nt: TGTGCCAGCAGCCAAGATCTGGTCCGCTACTACGAGCAGTACTTC
v_gene: TRBV14
abundance: once
d_gene: NA
j_gene: TRBJ2-7

CDR3aa: CAGNRARQETQYF
CDR3nt: TGTGCCGGAAACAGGGCCCGCCAAGAGACCCAGTACTTC
v_gene: TRBV2
abundance: few
d_gene: NA
j_gene: TRBJ2-5

CDR3aa: CSPYGTACNEQFF
CDR3nt: TGCAGCCCCTATGGGACTGCCTGCAATGAGCAGTTCTTC
v_gene: TRBV29-1
abundance: once
d_gene: NA
j_gene: TRBJ2-1

CDR3aa: CASSFVAGVPGELFF
CDR3nt: TGTGCCAGCAGCTTTGTAGCGGGAGTACCCGGGGAGCTGTTTTTT
v_gene: TRBV5-4
abundance: NA
d_gene: TRBD2
j_gene: TRBJ2-2

CDR3aa: CASSGLGTGTYEQYF
CDR3nt: TGTGCCAGCAGTGGGCTTGGGACAGGGACCTACGAGCAGTACTTC
v_gene: TRBV28
abundance: NA
d_gene: TRBD1
j_gene: TRBJ2-7

CDR3aa: CASSQVVQGSSYEQYF
CDR3nt: TGCGCCAGCAGCCAAGTAGTACAGGGAAGCTCCTACGAGCAGTACTTC
v_gene: TRBV4-1
abundance: NA
d_gene: NA
j_gene: TRBJ2-7

CDR3aa: CASSSRDKLYNEQFF
CDR3nt: TGCGCCAGCAGCTCCCGGGACAAGCTCTACAATGAGCAGTTCTTC
v_gene: TRBV5-1
abundance: NA
d_gene: NA
j_gene: TRBJ2-1

CDR3aa: CASPLWGRLVTEAFF
CDR3nt: TGTGCCAGCCCATTATGGGGCAGGCTGGTCACTGAAGCTTTCTTT
v_gene: TRBV25-1
abundance: NA
d_gene: NA
j_gene: TRBJ1-1

CDR3aa: CASSVGWTGAEAFF
CDR3nt: TGTGCCAGCAGCGTAGGATGGACAGGGGCTGAAGCTTTCTTT
v_gene: TRBV9
abundance: NA
d_gene: TRBD1
j_gene: TRBJ1-1

CDR3aa: CASRRDRVGTDTQYF
CDR3nt: TGTGCCAGCAGAAGGGACAGGGTTGGGACAGATACGCAGTATTTT
v_gene: TRBV2
abundance: NA
d_gene: TRBD1
j_gene: TRBJ2-3

CDR3aa: CSGGNIYGYTF
CDR3nt: TGCAGTGGAGGTAACATTTATGGCTACACCTTC
v_gene: TRBV20-1
abundance: NA
d_gene: NA
j_gene: TRBJ1-2

CDR3aa: CARRPGQPLNEQFF
CDR3nt: TGTGCCAGAAGACCGGGACAACCATTGAATGAGCAGTTCTTC
v_gene: TRBV5-3
abundance: NA
d_gene: NA
j_gene: TRBJ2-1

CDR3aa: CASSLGRQETQYF
CDR3nt: TGTGCCAGCAGCTTGGGCAGGCAAGAGACCCAGTACTTC
v_gene: TRBV7-2
abundance: NA
d_gene: NA
j_gene: TRBJ2-5

CDR3aa: CASSRDRGRYNEQFF
CDR3nt: TGTGCCAGCAGCCGGGACAGGGGTAGATACAATGAGCAGTTCTTC
v_gene: TRBV7-9
abundance: NA
d_gene: TRBD1
j_gene: TRBJ2-1

CDR3aa: CASSVMQETQYF
CDR3nt: TGTGCCAGCAGCGTCATGCAAGAGACCCAGTACTTC
v_gene: TRBV11-2
abundance: once
d_gene: NA
j_gene: TRBJ2-5

CDR3aa: CASSLGTSGGAPGATQYF
CDR3nt: TGCGCCAGCAGCCTAGGGACTAGCGGGGGGGCGCCCGGGGCGACCCAGTACTTC
v_gene: TRBV5-1
abundance: NA
d_gene: TRBD2
j_gene: TRBJ2-5

CDR3aa: CASSQDEGDHPYEQYF
CDR3nt: TGCGCCAGCAGCCAAGATGAGGGGGACCATCCCTACGAGCAGTACTTC
v_gene: TRBV4-3
abundance: NA
d_gene: NA
j_gene: TRBJ2-7

CDR3aa: CASSLSSGRGINTEAFF
CDR3nt: TGTGCCAGCAGTTTATCCTCGGGCAGGGGGATTAACACTGAAGCTTTCTTT
v_gene: TRBV28
abundance: NA
d_gene: TRBD1
j_gene: TRBJ1-1

CDR3aa: CASSAPRIPQHF
CDR3nt: TGTGCCAGCAGTGCGCCCAGGATCCCCCAGCATTTT
v_gene: TRBV6-1
abundance: few
d_gene: NA
j_gene: TRBJ1-5

CDR3aa: CASSRTTGGAGYTF
CDR3nt: TGCGCCAGCAGCCGCACGACAGGGGGCGCTGGCTACACCTTC
v_gene: TRBV4-3
abundance: NA
d_gene: TRBD1
j_gene: TRBJ1-2

CDR3aa: CASSPTGRDEQYF
CDR3nt: TGTGCCAGCTCACCAACGGGAAGAGACGAGCAGTACTTC
v_gene: TRBV18
abundance: many
d_gene: NA
j_gene: TRBJ2-7

CDR3aa: CAITPQGVGGYTF
CDR3nt: TGTGCCATCACCCCCCAGGGGGTGGGCGGCTACACCTTC
v_gene: TRBV10-3
abundance: NA
d_gene: TRBD1
j_gene: TRBJ1-2

CDR3aa: CASLGTLETQYF
CDR3nt: TGTGCCAGCCTCGGGACTCTGGAGACCCAGTACTTC
v_gene: TRBV21-1
abundance: few
d_gene: NA
j_gene: TRBJ2-5

CDR3aa: CASSGYRKGTEAFF
CDR3nt: TGTGCCAGCAGTGGTTACAGGAAAGGCACTGAAGCTTTCTTT
v_gene: TRBV28
abundance: NA
d_gene: NA
j_gene: TRBJ1-1

CDR3aa: CASSFLRGPDLGYTF
CDR3nt: TGTGCCAGCAGTTTCTTAAGGGGTCCCGATCTTGGCTACACCTTC
v_gene: TRBV27
abundance: once
d_gene: NA
j_gene: TRBJ1-2

CDR3aa: CASRHPRTSGYQTTDTQYF
CDR3nt: TGTGCCAGCAGACATCCCCGAACTAGCGGGTACCAAACCACAGATACGCAGTATTTT
v_gene: TRBV9
abundance: NA
d_gene: TRBD2
j_gene: TRBJ2-3

CDR3aa: CASSWSGGSTDTQYF
CDR3nt: TGCGCCAGCAGTTGGAGCGGGGGGAGCACAGATACGCAGTATTTT
v_gene: TRBV5-1
abundance: NA
d_gene: TRBD2
j_gene: TRBJ2-3

CDR3aa: CSVDGQGTTGNTIYF
CDR3nt: TGCAGCGTTGACGGACAGGGAACGACTGGAAACACCATATATTTT
v_gene: TRBV29-1
abundance: NA
d_gene: TRBD1
j_gene: TRBJ1-3

CDR3aa: CASSLRWGGQPQHF
CDR3nt: TGCGCCAGCAGCCTTCGTTGGGGGGGACAGCCCCAGCATTTT
v_gene: TRBV4-3
abundance: NA
d_gene: NA
j_gene: TRBJ1-5

CDR3aa: CAWDSVETQYF
CDR3nt: TGTGCCTGGGATTCGGTAGAGACCCAGTACTTC
v_gene: TRBV30
abundance: NA
d_gene: NA
j_gene: TRBJ2-5

CDR3aa: CASSLWGRTGDEQFF
CDR3nt: TGTGCCAGCAGTTTATGGGGGAGGACGGGGGATGAGCAGTTCTTC
v_gene: TRBV27
abundance: few
d_gene: NA
j_gene: TRBJ2-1